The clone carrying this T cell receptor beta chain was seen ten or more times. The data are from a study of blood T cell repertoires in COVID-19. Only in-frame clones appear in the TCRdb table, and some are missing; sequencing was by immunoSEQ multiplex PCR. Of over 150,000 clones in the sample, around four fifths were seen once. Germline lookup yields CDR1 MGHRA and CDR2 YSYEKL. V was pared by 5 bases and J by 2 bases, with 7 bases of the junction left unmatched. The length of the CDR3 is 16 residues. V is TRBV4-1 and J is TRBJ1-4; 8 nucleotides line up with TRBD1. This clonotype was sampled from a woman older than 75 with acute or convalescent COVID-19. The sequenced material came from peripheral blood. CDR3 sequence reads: CASSSGGASTNEKLFF. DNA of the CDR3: TGCGCCAGCAGCTCAGGGGGCGCCTCGACTAATGAAAAACTGTTTTTT.